This T cell receptor (beta chain) appears in the sequencing data of a study of shared clonotypes between healthy human individuals (dated by TCRdb to the early 2020s). Looking at the study overall: A few men and a couple of women, aged 18 to 49 years, made up the cohort. For each donor, CD4 naive and CD4 memory were each given three plates, CD8 naive was given two plates, and CD8 memory was given one plate. The study deeply sequenced blood TCR repertoires of about five healthy adults to estimate repertoire size and the extent of clonotype sharing between individuals. To increase sequencing depth and limit assay-specific biases, different laboratories used diverse techniques to prepare libraries and sequence TCR repertoires. Each donor's leukapheresis produced roughly between about 0.8 and 8.9 billion PBMCs. Broader findings and caveats from the paper: Pairwise subsampling led to the expectation that sequencing depth would affect the degree of clonotype sharing among donors. Estimated clonotype richness was generally larger for naive than for memory subsets. Compared with non-shared clonotypes, the clonotypes found in all four sorted-subset donors had higher generation probabilities. Because the study included only a small number of donors, the genetic and exposure-history diversity represented was limited. Sampling was limited to blood, and TCR repertoires in tissue likely differ from TCR repertoires in blood. Incomplete sequencing was indicated by rarefaction of sorted-subset datasets, despite the large sequencing depth. Sharing across a few donors was observed for around 4.8% of naive CD4, around 3.5% of naive CD8, 2% to 2.5% of memory CD4, and about 0.38% of memory CD8 clonotypes.

CDR3 length: 13 amino acids, cysteine to phenylalanine. Only the CDR3 region is kept as DNA, spanning 39 bases read in frame from base 1. V is pared back by 2 bases and J by 1 base, with 5 bases lying between the germline termini. Per the germline V gene, KGHSH is the CDR1 and LQKENI is the CDR2. This clone has just a few counts. No cognate antigen has been identified for it. No base qualities exist here, and no much larger clone lies one base off it. This CDR3 is also generated by other DNA sequences in the sample. Using the deep immunoSEQ assay, multiplex PCR amplified TCR CDR3 regions from genomic DNA. Genomic DNA extracted from each cell subset was distributed evenly over all wells of several immunoSEQ 96-well plates, and each plate served as one replicate. For sorted subsets, roughly 190 ng of genomic DNA, equivalent to 25,000 to 35,000 T cell genomes, went into each replicate PCR. Purified libraries were quantified with a Qubit 3.0 fluorometer, sized on a Bioanalyzer 2100, and re-quantified with the KAPA Library Quantification kit. Every immunoSEQ 96-well plate was sequenced on a dedicated single-read 150-cycle Illumina NextSeq 550 flow cell. As for how the authors treated the data: Because only junctional sequences without quality scores were contained in the immunoSEQ output, filtering matching that applied to full-length reads could not be performed. To assign V/J genes and CDR3, sequences were annotated using PyIR, a Python wrapper for IgBLAST v1.9, with IMGT germline references. Reads were filtered out if the reads had weak V/J assignments (E-value above 1e-6), no CDR3, stop codons, out-of-frame junctions, or ambiguous translated residues. V3J clonotypes were defined as sequences sharing an identical inferred V gene, J gene, and CDR3 amino acid sequence. To compute the percentage overlap between repertoires, the number of shared unique clonotypes was divided by the size of the smaller repertoire. Three approaches were used to assess repertoire richness: RTK rarefaction, the Chao1 estimator, and Recon v2.1 estimates of unobserved clonotypes. Generation probabilities for all TCRbeta clonotypes obtained by the gDNA method from a handful of donors were computed using OLGA. In TCRdb, the immuneACCESS table is reduced to in-frame sequences with V and J assigned. These tables do not hold every clone; where another copy was compared, an unresolved V gene accounts for under half, and the others remain unexplained. V and J calls and clone size are as listed in that table; D and trimming were resolved from the DNA. In all, the sample holds over a million clones, and 78% of those were seen once. 0.5% to 0.65% of the sample comes from the top ten.

Healthy HIV-negative adults with no recently reported acute infections or vaccinations were included as donors. Every donor was a Caucasian adult living in Nashville, Tennessee, USA. CD4+ T cells were enriched through magnetic negative selection, after which naive cells were positively selected on CD45RA and the remaining negative fraction served as the memory subset. Blood was obtained by leukapheresis, after which PBMCs were separated by Ficoll-Histopaque density gradient centrifugation and cryopreserved in liquid nitrogen vapor phase. Analytical flow cytometry was used to check the purity and quantity of each magnetically sorted T cell population. Genomic DNA was isolated from each sorted fraction and quantified by UV absorbance on a Nanodrop 2000c.

The chain is made from TRBV18 and TRBJ1-2, with TRBD1 as a weak D call on 5 bases. The TCR sequence derives from a man aged 18 to 35 in good health. Some clones in this sample may be carry-over from other donors' samples. Sequenced: memory CD4+ T cells from PBMCs. The cell subset or site label, read with the paper, signifies: CD45RA-negative fraction. The sequence in DNA is TGTGCCAGCTCACCAGACAGTAACTATGGCTACACCTTC. Translated, it reads CASSPDSNYGYTF.